This T cell receptor (beta chain) was observed in a study of T cell responses to AZD1222 COVID-19 vaccine. Notes on the study in general: Increases in Spike-specific TCR breadth and depth were seen after two AZD1222 doses. Repertoire sampling was restricted to post-peak T cell response timepoints.

Assay used: immunoSEQ multiplex PCR; TCRdb lists only in-frame clones, some missing. The sample records 100,000 to 150,000 clones, roughly 91% being singletons. A note on this clone: Its antigen remains unidentified.

The sequences come from peripheral blood, collected 28 days after the second AZD1222 dose. The sequence came from an adult who received the AZD1222 COVID-19 vaccine.

DNA for the CDR3: TGTGCCAGCAGCCAACCCGGGACAGGGGTCAATGAGCAGTTCTTC. Encoded protein: CASSQPGTGVNEQFF. The chain carries TRBV3-1 (or the pseudogene TRBV3-2) and TRBJ2-1; 10 bases align to TRBD1. In germline, CDR1 is LGHDT, CDR2 YNNKEL (reference sequence). V gave up 2 bases and J gave up 6 bases; unmatched junction bases: 4. The CDR3 has 15 amino acids.